This paragraph covers one TCR beta chain sequence. Its antigen is still unknown. No quality values exist for individual bases; no much larger clone is one base distant. The sample comes from a study of control samples from healthy donors and cancer patients (dated by TCRdb to 2020 to 2021). Per the germline V gene, MDHEN is the CDR1 and SYDVKM is the CDR2. From its cysteine to its phenylalanine, the CDR3 spans 14 amino acids. Of the read, only the CDR3 DNA is kept; its 42 bases are in frame from base 1. The junction shows trimming of 0 bases on V and 5 bases on J, plus 10 bases between the germline ends. Library construction relied on the immunoSEQ multiplex PCR assay. TCRdb provides this immuneACCESS table in a form limited to in-frame rearrangements. Some clones are lacking; in checked studies, under half of them reflect an unresolved V gene, and why the rest are absent is not known. Present in this sample are around 110,000 clones, about 88% of which were seen just once. In total, the top ten clones hold approximately 2.2% of the sample.

The material sequenced was blood. This TCR came from a woman aged 70 to 79 in good health. The chain is assembled from TRBV28 and TRBJ1-2; tentative D gene TRBD1, with 5 bases matching. The DNA is TGTGCCAGCAGTTTATGGGGGCGATTGTATGGCTACACCTTC. The translation is CASSLWGRLYGYTF.